Below are 15 T cell receptor beta chains sequenced from a single sample in a study of T cells in Graves' hyperthyroidism and ophthalmopathy. RNA transcripts gave rise to amplified TCR beta CDR3 regions. First-round RT-PCR of the TCR CDR3 relied on the HTBI primer set. TCRdb ran MiXCR on the multiplex PCR reads and lists one entry per CDR3 protein. The sample lists 400,000 to 500,000 distinct CDR3 sequences; around 15% were seen once. Material: blood. These receptors all stem from a young man with Graves' ophthalmopathy.

The chain employs TRBV7-9 and TRBJ1-1; D might be TRBD1 (6 bases). The length of the CDR3 is 14 residues. Germline CDR1 is SEHNR and CDR2 is FQNEAQ (reference sequence). Trimming cost V 5 bases and J 4 bases, with 14 bases left between them. CDR3 DNA sequence: TGTGCCAGCAGCCACAGGGAGTTTTTCACTGAAGCTTTCTTT. Its translation: CASSHREFFTEAFF.

The CDR3: CASSHRAQNTEAFF. As DNA, the CDR3 is TGTGCCAGCAGTCACCGGGCCCAGAACACTGAAGCTTTCTTT. The chain is built from TRBV6-5 and TRBJ1-1; no clear D. Germline V CDR1 and CDR2: MNHEY, SVGAGI. With 5 bases removed from V and 1 base from J, the gap between germline ends came to 11 bases. CDR3 size: 14 residues.

This clonotype was seen at least ten times. CDR3 nucleotide sequence: TGCGCCAGCAGCGTGGATCCGCTCGGGACAGGGTGGCAGCCCCAGCATTTT. Translation gives CASSVDPLGTGWQPQHF. The rearrangement joins TRBV5-1 to TRBJ1-5; the match to TRBD1 covers 9 bases. CDR1 SGHRS and CDR2 YFSETQ come from the germline V gene. The V and J ends lost 4 bases and 7 bases, in that order; junction bases with no gene match: 15. The CDR3 loop spans 17 amino acids.

This clonotype has at least ten counts. The chain is built from TRBV12-3 or TRBV12-4 and TRBJ1-2, with D possibly matching TRBD1 (5 bases). The CDR3 loop spans 13 amino acids. Trimming took off 5 bases at V and 5 bases at J, with 12 bases between the two ends. CDR3 nucleotide sequence: TGTGCCAGCAGTCGGACACGGACTTATGGCTACACCTTC. Amino acid sequence: CASSRTRTYGYTF.

This clonotype was seen repeatedly, ten times or more. The V gene is TRBV3-1, the J gene TRBJ2-1; possible D gene TRBD2, 5 bases. Deletions cut 4 bases from V and 15 bases from J, with 16 bases between. Germline CDR1 is LGHDT and CDR2 is YNNKEL (reference sequence). This CDR3 is 12 amino acids long. CDR3 bases: TGTGCCAGCAGCCGGAGCGGCATGGAACTGTTCTTC. It is translated as CASSRSGMELFF.

V usage is TRBV20-1 and J usage is TRBJ1-6, with no clear D. Germline CDR1 is DFQATT and CDR2 is SNEGSKA (reference sequence). This CDR3 comprises 13 residues. V dropped 6 bases and J dropped 5 bases, with 11 bases sitting between them. The CDR3 coding sequence is TGCAGTGCCGCCCCAGGAGATAATTCACCCCTCCACTTT. This encodes CSAAPGDNSPLHF.

This clonotype was counted many times. The chain employs TRBV7-9 and TRBJ2-3; TRBD2 agrees at 14 bases. The V segment lost 0 bases and the J segment 5 bases; nucleotides outside the gene matches: 4. CDR3 length equals 17 residues. The germline gives CDR1 SEHNR, CDR2 FQNEAQ (reference sequence). CDR3 region: CASSLARLAGGKDTQYF. In DNA form, the CDR3 reads TGTGCCAGCAGCTTAGCCCGACTAGCGGGAGGGAAAGATACGCAGTATTTT.

Many counts were recorded for this clonotype. The genes are TRBV7-2 and TRBJ2-1; maybe TRBD1 (6 bases). The CDR3 contains 14 residues. Germline CDR1 and CDR2: SGHTA and FQGNSA. With 7 bases removed from V and 5 bases from J, the gap between germline ends came to 15 bases. The CDR3 here is CASTLGDINNEQFF. CDR3 in DNA: TGTGCCAGCACCCTAGGGGACATCAACAATGAGCAGTTCTTC.

This clonotype has a count of ten or more. The genes are TRBV3-1 and TRBJ1-6; D perhaps matches TRBD1 (6 bases). V lost 5 bases and J 4 bases, leaving 9 bases between the germline ends. The CDR3 has 14 amino acids. Germline CDR1 is LGHDT and CDR2 is YNNKEL (reference sequence). CDR3 nucleotide sequence: TGTGCCAGCAGCTACGGACAGTATAATTCACCCCTCCACTTT. Amino acid sequence: CASSYGQYNSPLHF.

This chain links TRBV15 with TRBJ1-4; D gene unclear. Germline values: CDR1 LNHNV, CDR2 YYDKDF (reference sequence). The germline V and J ends were trimmed by 1 base and 0 bases, with 6 bases remaining between them. This CDR3 spans 15 amino acids. The CDR3 DNA sequence: TGTGCCACCAGCAGAGGGGCTTCAACTAATGAAAAACTGTTTTTT. The encoded protein is CATSRGASTNEKLFF.

The rearrangement uses TRBV27 and TRBJ2-1; 11 nucleotides agree with TRBD2. The CDR3 length is 15 residues. CDR1 and CDR2 from the germline V gene are MNHEY and SMNVEV (reference sequence). Germline trimming cut 5 bases from V and 9 bases from J; bases unmatched to any gene: 9. Here the CDR3 reads CASSPELAGVGEQFF. In nucleotides, the CDR3 is TGTGCCAGCAGTCCGGAACTAGCGGGAGTTGGTGAGCAGTTCTTC.

The rearrangement links TRBV18 to TRBJ1-6; 9 bases match TRBD1. This CDR3 spans 16 amino acids. CDR1 is KGHSH and CDR2 is LQKENI in the germline V gene. V lost 3 bases to trimming and J lost 7 bases; unmatched junction nucleotides: 7. Here the CDR3 DNA reads TGTGCCAGCTCACCTCCGGGACAGGGCCCAAATTCACCCCTCCACTTT. Its translation is CASSPPGQGPNSPLHF. Full variable domain (outside the CDR3, taken from reference TRBV18 and TRBJ1-6): NAGVMQNPRHLVRRRGQEARLRCSPMKGHSHVYWYRQLPEEGLKFMVYLQKENIIDESGMPKERFSAEFPKEGPSILRIQQVVRGDSAAYFCASSPPGQGPNSPLHFGNGTRLTVT.

This clonotype appeared a few times. Just one base apart from a much larger clone, this may be a read error. The gene calls are TRBV12-3 or TRBV12-4 and TRBJ2-7; D might be TRBD2 (5 bases). This CDR3 is built from 12 residues. CDR3 amino acids: CTSTRGSYEQYF. The CDR3 DNA sequence: TGTACCAGCACTCGGGGCTCCTACGAGCAGTACTTC.

This clonotype was observed a handful of times. The chain has TRBV4-1 and TRBJ2-3, with D perhaps matching TRBD1 (5 bases). CDR3 size: 18 residues. The V end lost 1 base, the J end lost 2 bases, and 19 bases lay between the germline ends. CDR1 MGHRA and CDR2 YSYEKL come from the germline V gene. The CDR3 reads CASSQVSWGLQTTDTQYF. The CDR3 DNA follows: TGCGCCAGCAGCCAAGTCTCCTGGGGCTTACAGACCACAGATACGCAGTATTTT.

This clonotype was counted a few times. The V and J genes are TRBV10-1 and TRBJ1-3; tentatively, D is TRBD1 (6 bases). The germline V gene has CDR1 WNHNN and CDR2 SYGVQD (reference sequence). This CDR3 comprises 14 residues. Trimming left V 6 bases short and J 2 bases short, with 11 bases between. The CDR3 DNA is TGCGCCAGCAGAACAGGGCGTGCTGGAAACACCATATATTTT. This codes for CASRTGRAGNTIYF.